This T cell receptor beta chain was observed in a study of blood T cell repertoires in COVID-19. Study context: Italy, Spain and the United States were the sources of the convalescent and acute COVID-19 samples. Sources were T cells, B-cell-depleted T cells, or PBMCs; the material itself was cDNA or gDNA.

In the source study's methods: Reference gene primer amplification gave estimated nucleated cell counts. Clones were sequenced by immunoSEQ multiplex PCR, and TCRdb holds only the in-frame ones, with some missing. V, J and clone size reflect that table, while D and trimming were determined from the DNA. The table lists 150,000 to 200,000 clones, around 87% of them singletons. The sequencing sample was made of peripheral blood. This clonotype originated in a man aged 35 to 55 with active or convalescent COVID-19.

The CDR3 sequence: CASSQGGPENIQYF. The CDR3 DNA sequence: TGTGCCAGCAGCCAAGGGGGCCCTGAAAACATTCAGTACTTC. The rearrangement joins TRBV4-2 to TRBJ2-4; TRBD1 might be the D (5 bases). V lost 1 base, J lost 5 bases, and 9 bases lay in between. CDR3 length equals 14 residues. Per the germline V gene, CDR1 is LGHNA and CDR2 is YNFKEQ.